This T cell receptor beta chain came from a study of T cell repertoires in cytomegalovirus infection. Study as a whole: CMV infection plus the matching HLA type was flagged by public TCR beta signatures. The study's findings and limits: Adding up the frequency of public TCR beta families identified people who carried CMV plus the relevant HLA. In two of eight donors, the top clonotype was HLA-C-restricted CMV-specific.

Ten or more counts support this clonotype. Its antigen is not identified. Trimming pared 2 bases from V and 0 bases from J, leaving 13 bases between. CDR3 size: 16 residues. MiXCR was run by TCRdb on the reads, yielding one entry per CDR3 protein. The data hold 490,000 or so distinct CDR3 sequences, with about 11% observed a single time. The sequenced sample was PBMCs. The TCR sequence derives from a human donor in good health (CMV status not recorded). Some clones in this sample may be carry-over from other donors' samples. The rearrangement joins TRBV12-3 or TRBV12-4 to TRBJ1-1, with D perhaps TRBD1 (6 bases). The CDR3 sequence is CASSLQGLLMNTEAFF. The CDR3, as DNA: TGTGCCAGCAGTTTACAGGGGCTTCTAATGAACACTGAAGCTTTCTTT.